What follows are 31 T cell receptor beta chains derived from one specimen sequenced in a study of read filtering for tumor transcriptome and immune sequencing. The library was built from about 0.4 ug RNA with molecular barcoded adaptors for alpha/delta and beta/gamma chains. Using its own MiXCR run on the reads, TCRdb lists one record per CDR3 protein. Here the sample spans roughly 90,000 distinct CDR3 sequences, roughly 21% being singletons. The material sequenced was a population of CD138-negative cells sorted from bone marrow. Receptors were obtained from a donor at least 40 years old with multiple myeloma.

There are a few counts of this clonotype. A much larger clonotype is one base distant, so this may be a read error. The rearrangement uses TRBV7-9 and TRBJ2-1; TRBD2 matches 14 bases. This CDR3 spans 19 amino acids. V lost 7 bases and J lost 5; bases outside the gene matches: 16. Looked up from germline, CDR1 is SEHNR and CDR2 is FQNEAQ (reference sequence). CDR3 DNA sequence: TGTGCCAGCACCGAAAAAGGGACTAGCGGGGGTTGGTCCAACAATGAGCAGTTCTTC. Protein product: CASTEKGTSGGWSNNEQFF.

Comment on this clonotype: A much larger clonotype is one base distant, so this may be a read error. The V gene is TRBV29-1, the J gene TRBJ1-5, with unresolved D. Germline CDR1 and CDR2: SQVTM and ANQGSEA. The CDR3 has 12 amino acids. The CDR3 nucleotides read TGCAGCGTTGGCGATAGCAGTCAGCCCCAGCATTTT. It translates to CSVGDSSQPQHF.

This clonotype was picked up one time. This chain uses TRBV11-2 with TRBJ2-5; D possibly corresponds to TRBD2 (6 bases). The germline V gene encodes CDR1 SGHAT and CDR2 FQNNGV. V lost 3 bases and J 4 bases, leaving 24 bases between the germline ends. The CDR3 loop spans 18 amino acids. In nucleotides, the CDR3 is TGTGCCAGCAGCTTTTTCCCGGCGGAGGGGCCGCCGGGAGAGACCCAGTACTTC. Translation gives CASSFFPAEGPPGETQYF.

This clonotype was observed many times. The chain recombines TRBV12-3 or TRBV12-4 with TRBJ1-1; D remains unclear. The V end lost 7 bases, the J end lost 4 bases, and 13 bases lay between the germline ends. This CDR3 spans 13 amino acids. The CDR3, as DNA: TGTGCCAGCACCCCGAGCTCCGGCACTGAAGCTTTCTTT. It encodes CASTPSSGTEAFF.

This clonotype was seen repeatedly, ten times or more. The chain's CDR3 is CSVAGGRTNTEAFF. For the CDR3, the DNA is TGCAGCGTTGCCGGGGGAAGAACGAACACTGAAGCTTTCTTT. This chain uses TRBV29-1 with TRBJ1-1, with D maybe TRBD1 (5 bases). CDR3 length: 14 amino acids. V was clipped by 4 bases and J by 1 base, with 13 bases between them. Germline assignment: CDR1 SQVTM and CDR2 ANQGSEA.

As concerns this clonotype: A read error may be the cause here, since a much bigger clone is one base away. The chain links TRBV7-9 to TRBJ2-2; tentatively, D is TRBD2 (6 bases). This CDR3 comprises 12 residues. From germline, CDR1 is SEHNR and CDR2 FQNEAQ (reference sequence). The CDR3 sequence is CTWDFITGELLF. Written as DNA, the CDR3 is TGTACGTGGGACTTTATCACCGGGGAGCTGCTTTTT.

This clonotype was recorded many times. CDR3 sequence: CASSATGYEAFF. DNA of the CDR3: TGTGCCAGCTCAGCGACAGGCTATGAAGCTTTCTTT. V is TRBV18 and J is TRBJ1-1; possibly TRBD1 for D (6 bases). V lost 5 bases to trimming and J lost 7 bases, with 11 bases between them. The germline CDR1 and CDR2 sequences are KGHSH and LQKENI. The CDR3 spans 12 residues.

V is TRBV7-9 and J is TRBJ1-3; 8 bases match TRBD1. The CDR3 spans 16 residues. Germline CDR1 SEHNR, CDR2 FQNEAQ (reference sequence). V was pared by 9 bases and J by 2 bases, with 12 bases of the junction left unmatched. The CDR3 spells CASTSDRGSTGNTIYF. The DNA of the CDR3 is TGTGCCAGTACAAGCGACAGGGGTTCGACTGGAAACACCATATATTTT.

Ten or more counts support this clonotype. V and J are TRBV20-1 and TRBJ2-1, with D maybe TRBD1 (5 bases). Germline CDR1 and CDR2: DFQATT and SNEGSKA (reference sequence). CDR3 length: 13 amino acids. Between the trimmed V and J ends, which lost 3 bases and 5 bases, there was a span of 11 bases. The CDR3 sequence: CSARVQGHNEQFF. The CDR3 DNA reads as TGCAGTGCTAGGGTCCAGGGCCACAATGAGCAGTTCTTC.

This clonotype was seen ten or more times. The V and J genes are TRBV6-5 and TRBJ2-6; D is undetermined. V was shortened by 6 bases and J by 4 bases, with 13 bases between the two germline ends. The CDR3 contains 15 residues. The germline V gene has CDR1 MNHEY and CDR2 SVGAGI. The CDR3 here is CASRSEGSGANVLTF. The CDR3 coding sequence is TGTGCCAGCAGGTCCGAAGGGTCAGGGGCCAACGTCCTGACTTTC.

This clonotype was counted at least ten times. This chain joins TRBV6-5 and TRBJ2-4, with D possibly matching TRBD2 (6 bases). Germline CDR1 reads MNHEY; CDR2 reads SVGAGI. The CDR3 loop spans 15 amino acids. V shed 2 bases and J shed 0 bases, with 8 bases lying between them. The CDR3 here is CASSYGRGAKNIQYF. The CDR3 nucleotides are TGTGCCAGCAGTTACGGGCGGGGAGCCAAAAACATTCAGTACTTC.

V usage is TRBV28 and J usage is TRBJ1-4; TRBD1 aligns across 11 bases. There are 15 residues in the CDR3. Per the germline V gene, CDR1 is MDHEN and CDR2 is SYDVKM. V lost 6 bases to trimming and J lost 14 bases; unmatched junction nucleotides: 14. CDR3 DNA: TGTGCCAGCAGACCCCTCGGGACAGGGGGAGTGAGGCTGTTTTTT. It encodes CASRPLGTGGVRLFF.

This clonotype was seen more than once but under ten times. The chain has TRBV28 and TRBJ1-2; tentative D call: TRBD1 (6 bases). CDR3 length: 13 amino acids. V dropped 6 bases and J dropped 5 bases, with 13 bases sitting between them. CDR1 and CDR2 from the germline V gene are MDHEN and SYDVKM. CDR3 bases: TGTGCCAGCAGAGAAGGGGGAAAGTATGGCTACACCTTC. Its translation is CASREGGKYGYTF.

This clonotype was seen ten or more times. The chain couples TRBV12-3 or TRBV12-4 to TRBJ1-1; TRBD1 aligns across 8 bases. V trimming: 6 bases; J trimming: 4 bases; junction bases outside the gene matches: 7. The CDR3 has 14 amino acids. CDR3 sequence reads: CASRGQGLGTEAFF. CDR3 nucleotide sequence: TGTGCCAGCAGAGGACAGGGTTTGGGCACTGAAGCTTTCTTT.

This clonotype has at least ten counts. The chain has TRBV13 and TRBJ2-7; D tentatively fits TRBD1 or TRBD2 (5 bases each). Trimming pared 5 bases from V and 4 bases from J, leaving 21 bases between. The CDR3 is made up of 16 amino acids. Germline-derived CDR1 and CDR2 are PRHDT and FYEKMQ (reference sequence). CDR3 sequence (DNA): TGTGCCAGCAGCAAACGGACGGCGGGCAGGGTGTACGAGCAGTACTTC. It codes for CASSKRTAGRVYEQYF.

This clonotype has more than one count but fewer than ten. The DNA of the CDR3 is TGTGCCAGCAGTCCGGGACAGGGAATACAGCCCCAGCATTTT. This sequence encodes CASSPGQGIQPQHF. This sequence joins TRBV12-3 or TRBV12-4 and TRBJ1-5; 9 bases align to TRBD1. J gave up 7 bases and V 5 bases, and 6 bases lay outside the gene matches. This CDR3 has 14 amino acids.

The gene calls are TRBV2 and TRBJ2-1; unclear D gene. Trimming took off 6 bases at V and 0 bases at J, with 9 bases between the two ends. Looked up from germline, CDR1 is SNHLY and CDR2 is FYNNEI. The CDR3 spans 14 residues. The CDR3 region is CASSPMSSYNEQFF. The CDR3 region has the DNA TGTGCCAGCAGCCCCATGAGCTCCTACAATGAGCAGTTCTTC.

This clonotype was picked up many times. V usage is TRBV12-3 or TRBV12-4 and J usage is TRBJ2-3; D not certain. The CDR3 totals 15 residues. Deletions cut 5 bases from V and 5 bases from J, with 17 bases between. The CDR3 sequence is CASSPTGSQGDTQYF. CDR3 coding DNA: TGTGCCAGCAGTCCAACCGGGTCCCAAGGAGATACGCAGTATTTT.

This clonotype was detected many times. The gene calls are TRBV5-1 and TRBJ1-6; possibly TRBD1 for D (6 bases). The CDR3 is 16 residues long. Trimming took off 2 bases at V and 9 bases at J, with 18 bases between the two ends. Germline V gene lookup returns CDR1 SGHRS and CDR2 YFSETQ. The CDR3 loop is CASSFYSATGSSPLHF. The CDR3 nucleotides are TGCGCCAGCAGCTTTTATTCGGCCACAGGGAGTTCACCCCTCCACTTT.

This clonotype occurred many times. The DNA of the CDR3 is TGTGCCAGCAGTCCCCAAGACAGGGAAGAGCAGTACTTC. Residues: CASSPQDREEQYF. The rearrangement joins TRBV12-3 or TRBV12-4 to TRBJ2-7; 7 bases agree with TRBD1. The CDR3 has 13 amino acids. V gave up 5 bases and J gave up 7 bases; unmatched junction bases: 8.

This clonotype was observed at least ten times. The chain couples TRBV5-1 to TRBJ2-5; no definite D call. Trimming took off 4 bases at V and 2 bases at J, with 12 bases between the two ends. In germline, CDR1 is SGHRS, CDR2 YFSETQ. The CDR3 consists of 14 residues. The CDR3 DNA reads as TGCGCCAGCAGCCTGGCGCAGCCTCAAGAGACCCAGTACTTC. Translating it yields CASSLAQPQETQYF.

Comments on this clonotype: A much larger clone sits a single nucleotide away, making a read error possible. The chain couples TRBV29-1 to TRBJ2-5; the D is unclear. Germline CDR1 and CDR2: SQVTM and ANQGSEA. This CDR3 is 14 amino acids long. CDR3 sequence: CSVEAGGYGEIQYF. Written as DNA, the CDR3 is TGCAGCGTTGAGGCAGGCGGATATGGCGAGATCCAGTACTTC.

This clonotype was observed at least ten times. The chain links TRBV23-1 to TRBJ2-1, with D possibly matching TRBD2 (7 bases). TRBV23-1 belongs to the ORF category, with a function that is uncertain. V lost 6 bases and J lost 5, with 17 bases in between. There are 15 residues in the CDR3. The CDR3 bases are TGCGCCAGCAGCCATTGGGGGGGGCCTCACAATGAGCAGTTCTTC. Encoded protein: CASSHWGGPHNEQFF.

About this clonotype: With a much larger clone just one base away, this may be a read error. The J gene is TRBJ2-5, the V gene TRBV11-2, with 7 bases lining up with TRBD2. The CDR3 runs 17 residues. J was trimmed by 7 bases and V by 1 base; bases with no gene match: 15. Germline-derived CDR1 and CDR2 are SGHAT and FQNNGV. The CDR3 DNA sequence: TGTGCCAGCAGCTTAGCCCCGGGACCATCGGGAGGAGGGACCCAGTACTTC. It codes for CASSLAPGPSGGGTQYF.

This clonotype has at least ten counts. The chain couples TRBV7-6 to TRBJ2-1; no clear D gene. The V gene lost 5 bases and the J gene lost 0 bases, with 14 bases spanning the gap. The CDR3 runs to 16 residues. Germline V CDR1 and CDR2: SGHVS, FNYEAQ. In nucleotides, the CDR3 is TGTGCCAGCAGCCCCCAACCCTTGAGCTCCTACAATGAGCAGTTCTTC. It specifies CASSPQPLSSYNEQFF.

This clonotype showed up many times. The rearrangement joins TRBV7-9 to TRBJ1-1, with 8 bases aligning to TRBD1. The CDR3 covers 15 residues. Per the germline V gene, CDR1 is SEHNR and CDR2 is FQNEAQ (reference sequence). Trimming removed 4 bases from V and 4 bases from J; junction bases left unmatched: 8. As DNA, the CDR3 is TGTGCCAGCAGCTCGGGACAGGCGGTGGGCACTGAAGCTTTCTTT. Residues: CASSSGQAVGTEAFF.

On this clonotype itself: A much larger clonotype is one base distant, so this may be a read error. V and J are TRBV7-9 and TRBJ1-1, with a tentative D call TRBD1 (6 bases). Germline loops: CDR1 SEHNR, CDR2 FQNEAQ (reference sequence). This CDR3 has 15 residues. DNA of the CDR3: TGTGCCAGCAGCTTAGTTCAGGGGCTGAACACTGAAGTTTTCTTT. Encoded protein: CASSLVQGLNTEVFF.

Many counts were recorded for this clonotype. The CDR3 nucleotides read TGCGCCAGCAGCCAAGACCCGACTTCACAAGAGACCCAGTACTTC. Its translation is CASSQDPTSQETQYF. The J gene is TRBJ2-5, the V gene TRBV4-1; D unclear. Looked up from germline, CDR1 is MGHRA and CDR2 is YSYEKL. The CDR3 length is 15 residues. V was trimmed by 0 bases and J by 2 bases, leaving 10 bases between them.

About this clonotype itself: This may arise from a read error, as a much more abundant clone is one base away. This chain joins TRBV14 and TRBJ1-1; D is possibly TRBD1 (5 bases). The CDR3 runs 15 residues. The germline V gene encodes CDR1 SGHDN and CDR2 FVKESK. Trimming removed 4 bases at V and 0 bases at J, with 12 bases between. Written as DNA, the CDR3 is TGTGCCAGCAGCCCTTTGTGGGGGTTGAACACTGAAGCTTTCTTT. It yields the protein CASSPLWGLNTEAFF.

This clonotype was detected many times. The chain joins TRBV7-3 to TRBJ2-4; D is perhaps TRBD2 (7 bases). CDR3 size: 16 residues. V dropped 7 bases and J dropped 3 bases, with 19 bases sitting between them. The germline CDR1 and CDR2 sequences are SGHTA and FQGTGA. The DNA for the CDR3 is TGTGCCAGCAAACATTCGGGGGGCAGGGGCAAAAACATTCAGTACTTC. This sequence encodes CASKHSGGRGKNIQYF.

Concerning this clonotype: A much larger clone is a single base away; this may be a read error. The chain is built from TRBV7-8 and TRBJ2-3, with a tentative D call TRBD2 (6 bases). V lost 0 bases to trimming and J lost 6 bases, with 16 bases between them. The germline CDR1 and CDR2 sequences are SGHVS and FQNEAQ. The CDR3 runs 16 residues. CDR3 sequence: CASSLAGASVSDTQYF. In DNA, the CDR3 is TGTGCCAGCAGCTTAGCCGGGGCTAGCGTTTCTGATACGCAGTATTTT.